A single sample gave rise to the 22 T cell receptor beta chains below, sequenced in a study of a mutant IDH1 vaccine in newly diagnosed glioma. Some clones are missing from TCRdb's copy, which holds only in-frame ones; the method was immunoSEQ multiplex PCR. The table lists nearly 15,000 clones, roughly nine tenths of them singletons. As for time point: baseline, week 1 (first vaccination visit). The treatment was: pre-vaccination baseline after standard-of-care therapy. Sequences were derived from PBMCs, sampled from a glioma patient treated with radiotherapy, temozolomide or both. All receptors derive from a woman aged 40 to 50 with glioma. Some clones in this sample may be carry-over from other donors' samples.

V is TRBV5-1 and J is TRBJ2-1; D possibly uses TRBD1 or TRBD2 (6 bases each). The CDR3 is made up of 14 amino acids. Germline values: CDR1 SGHRS, CDR2 YFSETQ. Trimming removed 7 bases from V and 8 bases from J, with 19 bases in between. The CDR3 region has the DNA TGCGCCAGCGCGTCTGTTAGGGGGACTGATGAGCAGTTCTTC. Protein: CASASVRGTDEQFF.

The chain is built from TRBV5-7 and TRBJ1-4; 7 nucleotides line up with TRBD1. TRBV5-7 is flagged as an ORF with uncertain function. With 3 bases clipped from V and 0 bases from J, the junction kept 8 bases outside the gene matches. The CDR3 runs 17 residues. CDR3 DNA: TGTGCCAGCAGCTGGACAGGCCTAAGCGCAACTAATGAAAAACTGTTTTTT. Translating it yields CASSWTGLSATNEKLFF.

The V and J genes are TRBV27 and TRBJ2-1, with 7 bases lining up with TRBD2. The V segment lost 6 bases and the J segment 1 base; nucleotides outside the gene matches: 6. The germline V gene encodes CDR1 MNHEY and CDR2 SMNVEV (reference sequence). The CDR3 length is 15 residues. CDR3 amino acids: CASRGGRGSYNEQFF. The CDR3, as DNA: TGTGCCAGCAGAGGCGGGAGAGGGTCCTACAATGAGCAGTTCTTC.

The gene calls are TRBV4-1 and TRBJ2-3; D is uncertain. The germline V and J ends were trimmed by 1 base and 2 bases, with 13 bases remaining between them. The CDR3 length is 16 residues. Germline CDR1 and CDR2: MGHRA and YSYEKL. The CDR3: CASSQVDMGFTDTQYF. Written as DNA, the CDR3 is TGCGCCAGCAGCCAAGTCGACATGGGTTTCACAGATACGCAGTATTTT.

The chain carries TRBV6-1 and TRBJ1-5; D is undetermined. The CDR3 has 15 amino acids. Trimming removed 2 bases at V and 0 bases at J, with 8 bases between. Germline lookup yields CDR1 MNHNS and CDR2 SASEGT. The CDR3 spells CASSEHIYSNQPQHF. In nucleotides, the CDR3 is TGTGCCAGCAGTGAACACATCTATAGCAATCAGCCCCAGCATTTT.

This chain joins TRBV13 and TRBJ2-3, with 8 bases that match TRBD2. With V trimmed by 5 bases and J by 8 bases, 9 bases remained unmatched. The CDR3 has 14 amino acids. From germline, CDR1 is PRHDT and CDR2 FYEKMQ (reference sequence). The CDR3 bases are TGTGCCAGCAGCCGTACTAGCGGAGGAGGTACGCAGTATTTT. Translated: CASSRTSGGGTQYF.

The rearrangement uses TRBV19 and TRBJ2-6; D gene ambiguous. Per the germline V gene, CDR1 is LNHDA and CDR2 is SQIVND (reference sequence). The CDR3 length is 14 residues. V was pared by 8 bases and J by 1 base, with 9 bases between. Here the CDR3 DNA reads TGTGCCAGTCAAAAAGGATCTGGGGCCAACGTCCTGACTTTC. As protein: CASQKGSGANVLTF. The full variable domain, completed using reference TRBV19 and TRBJ2-6, is DGGITQSPKYLFRKEGQNVTLSCEQNLNHDAMYWYRQDPGQGLRLIYYSQIVNDFQKGDIAEGYSVSREKKESFPLTVTSAQKNPTAFYLCASQKGSGANVLTFGAGSRLTVL.

J is TRBJ1-2 and V is TRBV2; maybe TRBD1 (5 bases). The length of the CDR3 is 14 residues. Trimming left V 6 bases short and J 4 bases short, with 15 bases between. Germline V gene lookup returns CDR1 SNHLY and CDR2 FYNNEI. DNA of the CDR3: TGTGCCAGCAGGCTCGCGGGGGGGTCCTATGGCTACACCTTC. Encoded protein: CASRLAGGSYGYTF.

This chain uses TRBV7-6 with TRBJ2-7; 10 nucleotides align to TRBD2. The CDR3 covers 14 residues. Germline V lookup: CDR1 SGHVS, CDR2 FNYEAQ. Unmatched junction bases numbered 5, after V lost 5 bases and J lost 4 bases. For the CDR3, the DNA is TGTGCCAGCAGCCGAGCGGGAGGGTTTTACGAGCAGTACTTC. As protein: CASSRAGGFYEQYF.

The chain is built from TRBV6-4 and TRBJ2-1; possible D gene TRBD2, 5 bases. Between the trimmed V and J ends, which lost 6 bases and 3 bases, there was a span of 12 bases. Looked up from germline, CDR1 is MRHNA and CDR2 is SNTAGT. The CDR3 loop spans 14 amino acids. In DNA, the CDR3 is TGTGCCAGCAGCCCATCCGGGGACTACAATGAGCAGTTCTTC. Its protein is CASSPSGDYNEQFF.

This clone was recorded only once. This sample includes further DNA sequences coding for the same CDR3. V usage is TRBV29-1 and J usage is TRBJ1-5, with TRBD1 matching 8 bases. V shed 4 bases, J shed 4 bases, and the junction held 3 bases outside the gene matches. There are 13 residues in the CDR3. Germline V gene data show CDR1 as SQVTM and CDR2 as ANQGSEA. The CDR3 nucleotides are TGCAGCGTTGGGACAGGGCCGAATCAGCCCCAGCATTTT. Its protein product is CSVGTGPNQPQHF.

The chain combines TRBV6-1 with TRBJ1-2; D may be TRBD1 (6 bases). V lost 4 bases, J lost 4 bases, and 13 bases lay in between. Germline V gene data show CDR1 as MNHNS and CDR2 as SASEGT. This CDR3 is 14 amino acids long. DNA for the CDR3: TGTGCCAGCAGTGCGGAGACAGGTCGCTATGGCTACACCTTC. It encodes CASSAETGRYGYTF.

V and J are TRBV5-1 and TRBJ1-2; 7 positions agree with TRBD1. Trimming took 5 bases from V and 3 from J; bases not matched to a gene: 10. The CDR3 has 15 residues. Germline CDR1 SGHRS, CDR2 YFSETQ. The chain's CDR3 is CASRQMTGLYYGYTF. DNA of the CDR3: TGCGCCAGCAGACAGATGACAGGGCTATACTATGGCTACACCTTC.

V is TRBV29-1 and J is TRBJ1-2; the D gene is possibly TRBD1 (5 bases). The CDR3 extends over 12 amino acids. Trimming took 3 bases from V and 6 from J, leaving 11 bases between them. Germline V gives CDR1 SQVTM, CDR2 ANQGSEA. The CDR3 reads CSVEGGGHGYTF. The CDR3 nucleotides read TGCAGCGTTGAGGGGGGGGGACATGGCTACACCTTC.

The chain couples TRBV9 to TRBJ2-3, with 8 nucleotides matching TRBD2. V shed 0 bases, J shed 5 bases, and the junction held 2 bases outside the gene matches. The CDR3 totals 14 residues. CDR1 and CDR2 from the germline V gene are SGDLS and YYNGEE. CDR3 nucleotide sequence: TGTGCCAGCAGCGTAGGGGCGGGAGGAGATACGCAGTATTTT. Protein product: CASSVGAGGDTQYF.

The genes are TRBV6-5 and TRBJ1-5; 10 nucleotides align to TRBD1. The CDR3 extends over 15 amino acids. CDR1 MNHEY and CDR2 SVGAGI come from the germline V gene. After removal of 6 bases from V and 3 bases from J, the junction contained 5 bases not matched to a gene. CDR3: CASSPDRGFNQPQHF. CDR3 bases: TGTGCCAGCAGCCCGGACAGGGGGTTCAATCAGCCCCAGCATTTT.

The CDR3 DNA follows: TGTGCCAGCAGTGTAATAAGCAATCAGCCCCAGCATTTT. It yields the protein CASSVISNQPQHF. The chain has TRBV6-1 and TRBJ1-5; D gene ambiguous. The germline V gene encodes CDR1 MNHNS and CDR2 SASEGT. V was clipped by 4 bases and J by 1 base, with 5 bases between them. This CDR3 region has 13 residues.

The chain links TRBV27 to TRBJ2-1; 8 nucleotides agree with TRBD2. The length of the CDR3 is 15 residues. Germline CDR1 and CDR2: MNHEY and SMNVEV (reference sequence). V gave up 0 bases and J gave up 9 bases; unmatched junction bases: 7. CDR3 residues: CASSLSSGSGGEQFF. The CDR3, as DNA: TGTGCCAGCAGTTTATCCAGCGGGAGTGGGGGTGAGCAGTTCTTC.

The rearrangement joins TRBV7-6 to TRBJ2-3; TRBD2 matches 11 bases. The trim removed 1 base at V and 7 bases at J, leaving 10 bases unmatched. The length of the CDR3 is 17 residues. Per the germline V gene, CDR1 is SGHVS and CDR2 is FNYEAQ. This CDR3 reads CASSLEVSGRAGNTQYF. The CDR3 DNA follows: TGTGCCAGCAGCTTAGAGGTTAGCGGGAGGGCCGGGAATACGCAGTATTTT. Variable domain in full (rest from reference TRBV7-6 and TRBJ2-3): GAGVSQSPRYKVTKRGQDVALRCDPISGHVSLYWYRQALGQGPEFLTYFNYEAQQDKSGLPNDRFSAERPEGSISTLTIQRTEQRDSAMYRCASSLEVSGRAGNTQYFGPGTRLTVL.

The chain has TRBV29-1 and TRBJ2-1; 7 bases agree with TRBD1. Per the germline V gene, CDR1 is SQVTM and CDR2 is ANQGSEA. Trimming cost V 4 bases and J 0 bases; bases outside gene matches: 6. The CDR3 has 15 residues. CDR3 coding DNA: TGCAGCGTTGGAGGGGACAGAAACTCCTACAATGAGCAGTTCTTC. Amino acids: CSVGGDRNSYNEQFF.

V gene TRBV28 combines with J gene TRBJ2-7, with no clear D. Trimming shortened V by 3 bases and J by 4 bases, and 13 bases separated the two germline ends. CDR1 and CDR2 (germline): MDHEN, SYDVKM. The CDR3 extends over 14 amino acids. The CDR3 region is CASSFFLNPYEQYF. DNA for the CDR3: TGTGCCAGCAGTTTCTTCTTAAATCCGTACGAGCAGTACTTC.

The rearrangement links TRBV9 to TRBJ2-7, with 7 bases lining up with TRBD2. The CDR3 is 15 amino acids. J lost 5 bases, V lost 0 bases, and 8 bases had no gene match. Germline V lookup: CDR1 SGDLS, CDR2 YYNGEE. The CDR3 DNA follows: TGTGCCAGCAGCGTAGCCTGGGCTAGCGGAGACGAGCAGTACTTC. It translates to CASSVAWASGDEQYF.